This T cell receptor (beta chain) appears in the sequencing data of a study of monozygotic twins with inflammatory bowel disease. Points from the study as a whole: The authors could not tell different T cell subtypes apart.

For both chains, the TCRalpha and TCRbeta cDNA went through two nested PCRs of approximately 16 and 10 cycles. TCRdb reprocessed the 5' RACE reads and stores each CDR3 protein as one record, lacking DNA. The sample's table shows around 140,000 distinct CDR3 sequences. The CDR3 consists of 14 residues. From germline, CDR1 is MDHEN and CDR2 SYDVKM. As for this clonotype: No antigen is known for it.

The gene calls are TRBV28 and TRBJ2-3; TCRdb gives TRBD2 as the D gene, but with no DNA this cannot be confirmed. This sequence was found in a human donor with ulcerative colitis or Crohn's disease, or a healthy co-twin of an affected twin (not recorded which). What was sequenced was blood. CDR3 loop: CASSLRGGLSTQYF. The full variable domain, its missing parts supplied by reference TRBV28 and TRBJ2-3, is DVKVTQSSRYLVKRTGEKVFLECVQDMDHENMFWYRQDPGLGLRLIYFSYDVKMKEKGDIPEGYSVSREKKERFSLILESASTNQTSMYLCASSLRGGLSTQYFGPGTRLTVL.